This TCR beta chain was sequenced during a study of control samples from healthy donors and cancer patients. Only in-frame clones appear in the TCRdb table, and some are missing; sequencing was by immunoSEQ multiplex PCR. The sample consists of roughly 150,000 clones, more than 85% of them appearing once. V lost 0 bases to trimming and J lost 6 bases; unmatched junction nucleotides: 4. The germline CDR1 and CDR2 sequences are MNHEY and SMNVEV (reference sequence). This CDR3 is 16 amino acids long. The chain employs TRBV27 and TRBJ1-6; 8 bases line up with TRBD1. The receptor's source is a man aged 50 to 59 in good health. The sequencing input was blood. DNA of the CDR3: TGTGCCAGCAGTTTATCACAGGGGGACCTTAATTCACCCCTCCACTTT. Translation: CASSLSQGDLNSPLHF.